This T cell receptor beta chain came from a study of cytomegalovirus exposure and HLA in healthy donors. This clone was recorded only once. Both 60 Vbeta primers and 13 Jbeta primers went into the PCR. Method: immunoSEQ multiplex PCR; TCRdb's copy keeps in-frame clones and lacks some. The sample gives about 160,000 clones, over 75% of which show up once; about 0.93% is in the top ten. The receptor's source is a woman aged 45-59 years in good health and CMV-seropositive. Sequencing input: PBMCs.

In nucleotides, the CDR3 is TGTGCCAGCAGCCAACCCGGGACTAGCGGTGAGCAGTTCTTC. Protein: CASSQPGTSGEQFF. The chain has TRBV7-8 and TRBJ2-1; TRBD2 matches 11 bases. With 5 bases clipped from V and 9 bases from J, the junction kept 6 bases outside the gene matches. In germline, CDR1 is SGHVS, CDR2 FQNEAQ. The CDR3 is made up of 14 amino acids. The full variable domain, completed using reference TRBV7-8 and TRBJ2-1, is GAGVSQSPRYKVAKRGQDVALRCDPISGHVSLFWYQQALGQGPEFLTYFQNEAQLDKSGLPSDRFFAERPEGSVSTLKIQRTQQEDSAVYLCASSQPGTSGEQFFGPGTRLTVL.